The rows below give T cell receptor beta chains drawn from one sample of a study of T cell changes during pregnancy in multiple sclerosis. Clones were sequenced by immunoSEQ multiplex PCR, and TCRdb holds only the in-frame ones, with some missing. The sample contains around 35,000 clones, 85% to 95% of which appear only once. The sample was PBMCs (not recorded whether the cells were cultured). Source of these receptors: a female donor with multiple sclerosis, enrolled in a pregnancy study. The CDR3 runs from the conserved cysteine through the conserved F or W. The order of the fields is clone size, J gene, V gene, D gene, CDR3 protein, CDR3 DNA. The D gene is left open where the match is weak. Size values are once, few and many counts, or a class for expanded clones, and some rows have none.

clone_size: .; j_call: TRBJ1-2; v_call: TRBV2; d_call: .; cdr3_aa: CASSTPRGNYGYTF; cdr3_nt: TGTGCCAGCAGTACCCCCAGGGGAAACTATGGCTACACCTTC
clone_size: .; j_call: TRBJ2-3; v_call: TRBV30; d_call: TRBD2; cdr3_aa: CACSGPGGDTQYF; cdr3_nt: TGTGCCTGCTCTGGCCCGGGGGGGGATACGCAGTATTTT
clone_size: .; j_call: TRBJ2-3; v_call: TRBV7-2; d_call: TRBD2; cdr3_aa: CASSLSSGSLDTQYF; cdr3_nt: TGTGCCAGCAGCTTAAGTAGCGGGAGTTTGGATACGCAGTATTTT
clone_size: .; j_call: TRBJ2-2; v_call: TRBV7-3; d_call: .; cdr3_aa: CASSPRTRGELFF; cdr3_nt: TGTGCCAGCAGCCCCAGGACCCGCGGGGAGCTGTTTTTT
clone_size: once; j_call: TRBJ1-2; v_call: TRBV20-1; d_call: .; cdr3_aa: CSASSAGYTF; cdr3_nt: TGCAGTGCTAGCTCAGCGGGCTACACCTTC
clone_size: .; j_call: TRBJ2-3; v_call: TRBV12-5; d_call: TRBD1; cdr3_aa: CASGPDRVADTQYF; cdr3_nt: TGTGCTAGTGGTCCCGACAGGGTGGCAGATACGCAGTATTTT
clone_size: .; j_call: TRBJ2-1; v_call: TRBV30; d_call: TRBD1; cdr3_aa: CAWSVQGDSEQFF; cdr3_nt: TGTGCCTGGAGTGTACAGGGGGATAGTGAGCAGTTCTTC
clone_size: .; j_call: TRBJ2-2; v_call: TRBV4-1; d_call: .; cdr3_aa: CASSQKVRDPGELFF; cdr3_nt: TGCGCCAGCAGCCAAAAGGTTCGGGACCCCGGGGAGCTGTTTTTT
clone_size: .; j_call: TRBJ1-2; v_call: TRBV27; d_call: .; cdr3_aa: CASSLRGVGGYGYTF; cdr3_nt: TGTGCCAGCAGTCTAAGGGGGGTGGGCGGCTATGGCTACACCTTC
clone_size: .; j_call: TRBJ2-2; v_call: TRBV10-1; d_call: .; cdr3_aa: CASSASIGGGTGELFF; cdr3_nt: TGCGCCAGCAGTGCCTCAATCGGAGGTGGCACCGGGGAGCTGTTTTTT
clone_size: once; j_call: TRBJ1-1; v_call: TRBV5-6; d_call: .; cdr3_aa: CASTSWGEAFF; cdr3_nt: TGTGCCAGCACCTCCTGGGGTGAAGCTTTCTTT
clone_size: .; j_call: TRBJ2-7; v_call: TRBV5-1; d_call: TRBD1; cdr3_aa: CASSSARSGTGAYEQYF; cdr3_nt: TGCGCCAGCAGCTCGGCGAGATCCGGGACAGGGGCCTACGAGCAGTACTTC
clone_size: .; j_call: TRBJ2-7; v_call: TRBV20-1; d_call: .; cdr3_aa: CSAGVSYEQYF; cdr3_nt: TGCAGTGCTGGCGTTTCCTACGAGCAGTACTTC
clone_size: .; j_call: TRBJ2-1; v_call: TRBV2; d_call: .; cdr3_aa: CASRVEGEYNEQFF; cdr3_nt: TGTGCCAGCAGAGTCGAAGGAGAGTACAATGAGCAGTTCTTC
clone_size: .; j_call: TRBJ2-3; v_call: TRBV11-1; d_call: TRBD1; cdr3_aa: CASRGDRGTDTQYF; cdr3_nt: TGTGCCAGCAGAGGGGACAGGGGCACAGATACGCAGTATTTT
clone_size: .; j_call: TRBJ2-1; v_call: TRBV5-6; d_call: TRBD2; cdr3_aa: CASSLGTGRVSYNEQFF; cdr3_nt: TGTGCCAGCAGCTTGGGTACCGGGAGGGTCTCCTACAATGAGCAGTTCTTC
clone_size: .; j_call: TRBJ1-2; v_call: TRBV28; d_call: .; cdr3_aa: CASKLGRNYGYTF; cdr3_nt: TGTGCCAGCAAACTGGGGAGGAACTATGGCTACACCTTC
clone_size: .; j_call: TRBJ2-3; v_call: TRBV2; d_call: .; cdr3_aa: CASSDPRVPSTDTQYF; cdr3_nt: TGTGCCAGCAGTGACCCCCGGGTCCCTAGCACAGATACGCAGTATTTT